This paragraph covers one T cell receptor beta chain sequence. The antigen it recognizes is unknown. The record has no base qualities; no much larger clone is one base away. V trim: 6 bases; J trim: 2 bases; unmatched bases: 7. For CDR1 and CDR2, the germline V gene lists MDHEN and SYDVKM. The CDR3 runs 14 residues from the cysteine to the phenylalanine. Here the CDR3 DNA is all that survives: 42 bases in frame from base 1. TCRbeta CDR3 regions were amplified from genomic DNA by means of the immunoSEQ Assay, a bias-controlled multiplex PCR. The study's own analysis went as follows. Within the assay, amplification of reference gene primers was used to estimate how many nucleated cells each sample contained. To quantify the absolute abundance of each unique TCRbeta CDR3 rearrangement, sequence reads were collapsed and filtered. For each sample, productive Simpson clonality was calculated as the square root of Simpson's diversity index across productive rearrangements. TCRdb limited this immuneACCESS table to in-frame rearrangements with V and J called. A share of clones is missing; checked studies link under half to unresolved V genes, and the rest is unexplained. V and J calls and clone size follow that table, whereas D and trimming were derived from the DNA. This sample gives approximately 150,000 clones in total; about 80% of them show up just once. The top ten clonotypes cover around 2% of the sample.

These data belong to a study of blood T cell repertoires in COVID-19 (dated by TCRdb to 2018 to 2020). The study in broad terms: Samples from collaborators originated in the United States, Italy and Spain and spanned both the acute and convalescent phases of COVID-19. The material from the prospective study consisted of cDNA or gDNA derived from T cells, B-cell-depleted T cells, or PBMCs. The dataset comprised deeply sampled blood TCRbeta repertoires from subjects exposed to, actively infected with, or recovered from COVID-19. The repertoires were made available in a free public database intended to serve as a resource for research on the immune response to SARS-CoV-2. The samples were drawn from two sources: the first 160 participants of the ongoing ImmuneRACE study, and 1,254 subjects contributed by 6 global collaborators. The sample metadata nearly always contained a de-identified subject ID, COVID-19 status, age in years and sex. HLA class I and class II types, where available, came from metadata supplied by the sample provider rather than from assay-based typing.

Whole blood was collected in K2EDTA tubes by collaborating institutions according to the institutions' own protocols. For TCRbeta analysis, collaborator samples were shipped as frozen whole blood, as isolated PBMCs, or as DNA extracted from either sample type. What the research found in general, with its limitations: The quantity of clinical and demographic metadata differed by source and by participant and was supplied without curation.

This TCR derives from a woman over 75 with acute or convalescent COVID-19. The chain is made from TRBV28 and TRBJ2-7; TRBD2 agrees with 7 junctional bases. Material: peripheral blood. DNA sequence: TGTGCCAGCAGCCCCGGGGGGAGAACCTACGAGCAGTACTTC. It translates as CASSPGGRTYEQYF.